This T cell receptor (beta chain) was retrieved from a study of tumor and adjacent non-tumor tissue in lung cancer. This clonotype was seen only once. Germline V lookup: CDR1 SGHVS, CDR2 FNYEAQ. V dropped 1 base and J dropped 5 bases, with 11 bases sitting between them. The length of the CDR3 is 14 residues. The library came from three nested PCR rounds adapted from ARM-PCR protocols. MiXCR, run by TCRdb on the multiplex PCR reads, gives a single entry per CDR3 protein. This table has about 90,000 distinct CDR3 sequences, around three fifths appearing once. The template was RNA from unsorted bulk tissue.

The source of this sequence is a man in his 70s with non-small cell lung cancer. The specimen sequenced was lung tumor tissue. The chain links TRBV7-6 to TRBJ1-1, with D uncertain. CDR3 amino acids: CASSLGQPPTEAFF. The CDR3 nucleotides read TGTGCCAGCAGCTTAGGCCAACCTCCTACTGAAGCTTTCTTT. Full variable domain (remainder filled in from reference TRBV7-6 and TRBJ1-1): GAGVSQSPRYKVTKRGQDVALRCDPISGHVSLYWYRQALGQGPEFLTYFNYEAQQDKSGLPNDRFSAERPEGSISTLTIQRTEQRDSAMYRCASSLGQPPTEAFFGQGTRLTVV.